There are many counts of the clone carrying this TCR beta chain. The entry originates in a study of identical twins. The CDR3 has 15 amino acids. V was clipped by 5 bases and J by 4 bases, with 15 bases between them. Per germline, CDR1 SGHTA and CDR2 FQGNSA. Template switching, a step in the protocol, added a universal primer site, and cDNA carried unique molecular identifiers. TCRdb ran MiXCR on the 5' RACE reads and lists one entry per CDR3 protein. The table lists about 1.7 million distinct CDR3 sequences, under 35% of them singletons. The sample comprised cord blood. The chain is built from TRBV7-2 and TRBJ1-5, with D possibly being TRBD1 (6 bases). This sequence was found in a newborn girl in good health. The CDR3 region is CASSHRDNDNQPQHF. DNA for the CDR3: TGTGCCAGCAGCCACCGGGACAACGATAATCAGCCCCAGCATTTT.